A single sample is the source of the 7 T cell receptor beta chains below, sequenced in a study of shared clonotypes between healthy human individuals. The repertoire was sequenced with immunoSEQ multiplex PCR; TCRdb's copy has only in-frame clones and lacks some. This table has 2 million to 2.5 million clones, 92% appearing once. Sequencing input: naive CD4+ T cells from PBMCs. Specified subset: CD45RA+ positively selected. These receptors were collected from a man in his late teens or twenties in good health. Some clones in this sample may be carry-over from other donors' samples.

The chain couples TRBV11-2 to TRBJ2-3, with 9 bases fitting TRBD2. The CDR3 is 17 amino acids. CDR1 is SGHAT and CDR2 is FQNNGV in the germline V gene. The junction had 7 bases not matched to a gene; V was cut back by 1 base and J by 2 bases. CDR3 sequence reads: CASSLGRLAGNTDTQYF. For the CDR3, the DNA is TGTGCCAGCAGCTTAGGTCGTCTAGCGGGAAACACAGATACGCAGTATTTT.

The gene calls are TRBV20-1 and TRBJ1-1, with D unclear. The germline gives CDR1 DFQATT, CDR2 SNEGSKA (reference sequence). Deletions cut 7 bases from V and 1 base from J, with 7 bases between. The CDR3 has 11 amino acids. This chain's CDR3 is CSVGTNTEAFF. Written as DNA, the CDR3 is TGCAGTGTTGGTACGAACACTGAAGCTTTCTTT.

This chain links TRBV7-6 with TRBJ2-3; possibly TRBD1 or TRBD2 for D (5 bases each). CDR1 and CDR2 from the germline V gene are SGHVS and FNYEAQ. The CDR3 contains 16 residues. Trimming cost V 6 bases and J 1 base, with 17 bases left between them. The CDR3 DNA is TGTGCCAGCAGTCTAAGGCAGTTGGGGGGCACAGATACGCAGTATTTT. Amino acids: CASSLRQLGGTDTQYF.

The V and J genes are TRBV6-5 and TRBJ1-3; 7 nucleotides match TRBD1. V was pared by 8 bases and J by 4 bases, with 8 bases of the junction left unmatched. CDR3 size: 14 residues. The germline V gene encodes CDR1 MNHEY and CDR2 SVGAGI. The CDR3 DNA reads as TGTGCCAGCTCCTACCGACAGGGAGGAAACACCATATATTTT. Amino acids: CASSYRQGGNTIYF.

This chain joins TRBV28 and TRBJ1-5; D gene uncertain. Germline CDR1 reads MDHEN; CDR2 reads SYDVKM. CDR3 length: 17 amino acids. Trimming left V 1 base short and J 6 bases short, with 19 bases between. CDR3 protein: CASSLLVSAAQSQPQHF. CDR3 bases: TGTGCCAGCAGTTTATTGGTCAGCGCCGCGCAAAGTCAGCCCCAGCATTTT. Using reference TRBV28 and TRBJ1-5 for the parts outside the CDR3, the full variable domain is DVKVTQSSRYLVKRTGEKVFLECVQDMDHENMFWYRQDPGLGLRLIYFSYDVKMKEKGDIPEGYSVSREKKERFSLILESASTNQTSMYLCASSLLVSAAQSQPQHFGDGTRLSIL.

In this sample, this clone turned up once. The CDR3 is CASSSGGRSYGYTF. The CDR3 bases are TGTGCCAGCAGCTCCGGGGGCCGGTCCTATGGCTACACCTTC. The chain couples TRBV7-9 to TRBJ1-2; possibly TRBD1 for D (6 bases). This CDR3 spans 14 amino acids. V was pared by 4 bases and J by 4 bases, with 13 bases between. The V gene's germline CDR1 is SEHNR and CDR2 FQNEAQ (reference sequence).

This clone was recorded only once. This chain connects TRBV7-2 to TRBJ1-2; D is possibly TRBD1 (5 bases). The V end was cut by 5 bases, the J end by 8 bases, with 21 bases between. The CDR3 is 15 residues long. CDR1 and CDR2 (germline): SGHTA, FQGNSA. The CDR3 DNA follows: TGTGCCAGCAGCCAAGTCCGACTCGGGGCCGGCGGCTACACCTTC. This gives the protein CASSQVRLGAGGYTF.